The T cell receptor (beta chain) under discussion was sequenced for a study of cytomegalovirus exposure and HLA in healthy donors. The PCR contained 60 Vbeta and 13 Jbeta primers. Here immunoSEQ multiplex PCR was the method, and the copy in TCRdb shows in-frame clones only, minus some. This sample has 150,000 to 200,000 clones, with about 80% found just once. Remarks on this clone: Its antigen is not known.

With 4 bases clipped from V and 4 bases from J, the junction kept 7 bases outside the gene matches. The germline gives CDR1 SGHRS, CDR2 YFSETQ. The CDR3 loop spans 15 amino acids. General study results and limits: In a later analysis, an Asian-associated ancestry cluster reportedly showed fewer N-insertions than the approximately 620-donor mean. Most TCR sequences were seen very rarely across donors, but some public TCRs occurred in many. The investigators catalogued 150 to 200 TCR beta chains as cytomegalovirus-associated.

The TCR sequence derives from a man aged 18 to 35 in good health and CMV-seropositive. The sequenced sample consisted of PBMCs. The chain is built from TRBV5-1 and TRBJ2-1; 8 bases are a match to TRBD1. The CDR3 reads CASSERQGLYNEQFF. The CDR3 region has the DNA TGCGCCAGCAGCGAAAGACAGGGGCTATACAATGAGCAGTTCTTC.